This TCR beta chain was obtained from a study of T cells in localized non-small cell lung cancer. Libraries were prepared by immunoSEQ multiplex PCR; TCRdb keeps only in-frame clonotypes and omits some of them. The data contain tens of thousands of clones, around 89% of them singletons. CDR1 is MNHEY, CDR2 SVGAGI, per germline. The trim removed 4 bases at V and 2 bases at J, leaving 4 bases unmatched. The CDR3 spans 14 residues. Points on this clone: Antigen: not known.

Study results and limitations: Owing to sequencing of a solitary tumor region, heterogeneity cannot be discounted. Appearing in adjacent lung were a median about 57 of the top 100 tumor clones.

The receptor was isolated from a man between 35 and 75 years old with stage II lung adenocarcinoma. The material sequenced was PBMCs, taken before any cancer treatment. The chain joins TRBV6-5 to TRBJ2-5, with TRBD1 matching 7 bases. The DNA of the CDR3 is TGTGCCAGCAGTTGGGGACAGAGGCAAGAGACCCAGTACTTC. Translated: CASSWGQRQETQYF.